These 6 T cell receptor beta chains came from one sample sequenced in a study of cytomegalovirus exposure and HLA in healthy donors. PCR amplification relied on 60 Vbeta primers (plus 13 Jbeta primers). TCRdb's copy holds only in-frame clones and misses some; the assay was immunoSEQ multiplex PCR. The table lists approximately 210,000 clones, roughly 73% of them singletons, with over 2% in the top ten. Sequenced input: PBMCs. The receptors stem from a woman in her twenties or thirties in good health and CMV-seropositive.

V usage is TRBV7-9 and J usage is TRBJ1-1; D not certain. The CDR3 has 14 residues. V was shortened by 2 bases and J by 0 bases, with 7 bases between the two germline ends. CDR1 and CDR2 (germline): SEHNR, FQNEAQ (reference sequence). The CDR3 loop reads CASSLSSVNTEAFF. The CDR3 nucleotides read TGTGCCAGCAGCTTAAGTTCGGTGAACACTGAAGCTTTCTTT.

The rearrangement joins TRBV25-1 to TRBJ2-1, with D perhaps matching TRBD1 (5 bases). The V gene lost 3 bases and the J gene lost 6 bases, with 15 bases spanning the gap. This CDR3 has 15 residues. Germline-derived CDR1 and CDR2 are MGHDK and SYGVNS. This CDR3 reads CASSDIQGIGNEQFF. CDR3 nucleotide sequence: TGTGCCAGCAGTGATATCCAGGGAATCGGCAATGAGCAGTTCTTC.

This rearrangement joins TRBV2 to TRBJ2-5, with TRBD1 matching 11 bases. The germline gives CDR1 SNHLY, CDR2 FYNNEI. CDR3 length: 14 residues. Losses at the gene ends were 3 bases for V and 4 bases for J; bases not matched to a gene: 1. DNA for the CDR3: TGTGCCAGCAGTGAGGGGACAGGGGGAGAGACCCAGTACTTC. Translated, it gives CASSEGTGGETQYF.

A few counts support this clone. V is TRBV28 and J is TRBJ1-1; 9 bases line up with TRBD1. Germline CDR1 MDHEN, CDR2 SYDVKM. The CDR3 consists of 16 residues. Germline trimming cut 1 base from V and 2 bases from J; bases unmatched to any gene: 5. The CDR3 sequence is CASSLLVGQGNTEAFF. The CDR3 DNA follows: TGTGCCAGCAGTTTATTGGTGGGACAGGGCAACACTGAAGCTTTCTTT.

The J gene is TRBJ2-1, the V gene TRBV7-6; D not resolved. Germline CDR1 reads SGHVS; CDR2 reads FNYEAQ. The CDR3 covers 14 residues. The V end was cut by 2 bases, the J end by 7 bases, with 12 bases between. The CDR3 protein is CASSLNSPLNEQFF. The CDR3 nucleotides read TGTGCCAGCAGCTTAAACTCTCCTCTAAATGAGCAGTTCTTC.

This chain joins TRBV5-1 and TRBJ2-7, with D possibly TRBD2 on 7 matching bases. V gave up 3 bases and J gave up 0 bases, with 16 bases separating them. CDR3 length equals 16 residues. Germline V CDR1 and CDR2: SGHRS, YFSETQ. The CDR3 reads CASSSRSGTFSYEQYF. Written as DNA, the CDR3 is TGCGCCAGCAGCTCGAGGAGCGGGACATTCTCCTACGAGCAGTACTTC.